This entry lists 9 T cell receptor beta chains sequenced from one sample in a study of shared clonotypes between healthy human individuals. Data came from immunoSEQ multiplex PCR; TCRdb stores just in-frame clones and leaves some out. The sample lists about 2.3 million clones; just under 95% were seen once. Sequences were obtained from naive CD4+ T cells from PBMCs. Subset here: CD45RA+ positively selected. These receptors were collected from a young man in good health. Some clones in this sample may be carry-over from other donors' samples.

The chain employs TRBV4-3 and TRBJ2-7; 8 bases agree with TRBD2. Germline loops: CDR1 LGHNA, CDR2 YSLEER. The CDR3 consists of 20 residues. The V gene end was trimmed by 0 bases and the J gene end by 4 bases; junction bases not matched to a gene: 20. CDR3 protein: CASSQDFLRWGAGAIYEQYF. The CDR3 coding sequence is TGCGCCAGCAGCCAAGACTTCCTTAGGTGGGGAGCGGGAGCTATTTACGAGCAGTACTTC.

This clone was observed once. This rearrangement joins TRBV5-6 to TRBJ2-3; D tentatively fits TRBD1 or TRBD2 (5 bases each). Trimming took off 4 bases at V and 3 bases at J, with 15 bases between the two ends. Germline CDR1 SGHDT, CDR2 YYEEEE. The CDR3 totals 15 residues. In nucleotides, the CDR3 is TGTGCCAGCAGCGGCGCCGGGACCCTAACAGATACGCAGTATTTT. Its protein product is CASSGAGTLTDTQYF.

CDR3 nucleotides: TGTGCCAGCAGTGTGACAGTCTCTGGAAACACCATATATTTT. It yields the protein CASSVTVSGNTIYF. The J gene is TRBJ1-3, the V gene TRBV6-1; D may be TRBD1 (5 bases). Trimming took 4 bases from V and 0 from J, leaving 7 bases between them. The CDR3 totals 14 residues. Germline V gene lookup returns CDR1 MNHNS and CDR2 SASEGT.

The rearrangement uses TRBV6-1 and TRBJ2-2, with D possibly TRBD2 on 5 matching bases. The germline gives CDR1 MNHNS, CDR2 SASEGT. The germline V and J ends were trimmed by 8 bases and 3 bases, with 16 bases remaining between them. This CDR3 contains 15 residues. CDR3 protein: CASLPLRRYTGELFF. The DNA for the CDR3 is TGTGCCAGCCTGCCTCTCCGGAGGTACACCGGGGAGCTGTTTTTT.

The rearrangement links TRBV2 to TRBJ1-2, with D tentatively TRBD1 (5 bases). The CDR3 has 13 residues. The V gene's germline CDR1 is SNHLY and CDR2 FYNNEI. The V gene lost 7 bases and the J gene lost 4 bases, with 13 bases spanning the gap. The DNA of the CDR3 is TGTGCCAGCACCCTAACAGGTACCTATGGCTACACCTTC. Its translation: CASTLTGTYGYTF.

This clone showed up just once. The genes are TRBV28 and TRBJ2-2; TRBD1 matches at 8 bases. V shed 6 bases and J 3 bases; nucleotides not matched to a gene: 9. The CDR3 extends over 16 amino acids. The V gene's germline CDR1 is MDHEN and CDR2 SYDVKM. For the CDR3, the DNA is TGTGCCAGCAGCCGAATCGGACAGGGTCACACCGGGGAGCTGTTTTTT. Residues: CASSRIGQGHTGELFF.

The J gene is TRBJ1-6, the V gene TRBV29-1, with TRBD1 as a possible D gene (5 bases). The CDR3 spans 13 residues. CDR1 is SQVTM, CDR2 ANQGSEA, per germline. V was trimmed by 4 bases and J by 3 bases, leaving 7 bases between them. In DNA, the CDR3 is TGCAGCGTTGCCACAGGCTATAATTCACCCCTCCACTTT. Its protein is CSVATGYNSPLHF.

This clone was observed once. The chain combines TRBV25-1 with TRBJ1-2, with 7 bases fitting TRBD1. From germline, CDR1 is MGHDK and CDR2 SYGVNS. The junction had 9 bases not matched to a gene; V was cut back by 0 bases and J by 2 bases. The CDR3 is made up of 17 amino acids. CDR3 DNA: TGTGCCAGCAGTGAATATGTTACCCAGGGGGGGAACTATGGCTACACCTTC. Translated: CASSEYVTQGGNYGYTF.

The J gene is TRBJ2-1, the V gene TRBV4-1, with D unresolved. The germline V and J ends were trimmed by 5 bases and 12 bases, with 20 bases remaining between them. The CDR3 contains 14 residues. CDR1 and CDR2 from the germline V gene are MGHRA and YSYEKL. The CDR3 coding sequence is TGCGCCAGCAGCTCCGACCCGAGACCGGGCCCGCAGTTCTTC. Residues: CASSSDPRPGPQFF.